These T cell receptor beta chains were read from a single sample in a study of response to subunit inactivated influenza vaccine. Via MiXCR, TCRdb re-called the RT-PCR reads, giving one row per CDR3 protein. The sample consists of some 500,000 distinct CDR3 sequences, about 25% of them appearing once. The material was CD4+ T cells sorted from PBMCs, obtained 4 to 6 days after vaccination. These receptors came from a man in his fifties or sixties who received an inactivated influenza vaccine. Each CDR3 is given without its conserved first and last residue. The order of the fields is V gene, clone size, J gene, D gene, CDR3 protein. The D gene is left open where the match is weak. Clone size is stated in some rows and not others, as once, few, many or a class when expanded.

V gene: TRBV12-3/TRBV12-4; clone size: few; J gene: TRBJ1-6; D gene: -; CDR3 protein: ASSSGDNSPLH
V gene: TRBV5-5; clone size: -; J gene: TRBJ2-1; D gene: TRBD1; CDR3 protein: ASSPLDRGGYEQF
V gene: TRBV30; clone size: -; J gene: TRBJ1-5; D gene: -; CDR3 protein: AWSRQGRYQPQH
V gene: TRBV3-1; clone size: -; J gene: TRBJ1-6; D gene: TRBD1; CDR3 protein: ASRQTGAQPLH
V gene: TRBV20-1; clone size: -; J gene: TRBJ2-1; D gene: TRBD2; CDR3 protein: SATTSGSANEQF
V gene: TRBV21-1; clone size: -; J gene: TRBJ2-5; D gene: -; CDR3 protein: ASRLQDRVGETQY
V gene: TRBV5-6; clone size: -; J gene: TRBJ1-2; D gene: -; CDR3 protein: ATSPGANYGYT
V gene: TRBV7-2; clone size: few; J gene: TRBJ1-3; D gene: -; CDR3 protein: ASSLGGLRSGNTIY
V gene: TRBV7-6; clone size: few; J gene: TRBJ2-1; D gene: -; CDR3 protein: ASSQPYTTQSGNEQF
V gene: TRBV5-1; clone size: once; J gene: TRBJ2-1; D gene: -; CDR3 protein: ASSLAEAYNEQF
V gene: TRBV7-9; clone size: -; J gene: TRBJ2-1; D gene: -; CDR3 protein: ASSLLALSYNEQF
V gene: TRBV5-5; clone size: few; J gene: TRBJ2-5; D gene: -; CDR3 protein: ASSSLFGQETQY
V gene: TRBV20-1; clone size: few; J gene: TRBJ2-1; D gene: TRBD2; CDR3 protein: SYNPAGGRVDEQF
V gene: TRBV15; clone size: -; J gene: TRBJ2-1; D gene: -; CDR3 protein: ATSSWTENNEQF
V gene: TRBV4-3; clone size: -; J gene: TRBJ1-1; D gene: -; CDR3 protein: ASSQGSGGTEAF
V gene: TRBV6-4; clone size: -; J gene: TRBJ2-5; D gene: -; CDR3 protein: ASSDDWGPQETQY
V gene: TRBV20-1; clone size: few; J gene: TRBJ2-3; D gene: TRBD2; CDR3 protein: SVQTSARTDTQY
V gene: TRBV7-6; clone size: few; J gene: TRBJ2-5; D gene: -; CDR3 protein: ASSSSLDQY
V gene: TRBV7-8; clone size: many; J gene: TRBJ2-7; D gene: -; CDR3 protein: ASSKQGAYEQY
V gene: TRBV6-1; clone size: few; J gene: TRBJ2-7; D gene: -; CDR3 protein: ASSTPRSYEQY
V gene: TRBV7-2; clone size: -; J gene: TRBJ2-7; D gene: TRBD2; CDR3 protein: ASSLGLEVYEQY
V gene: TRBV5-1; clone size: few; J gene: TRBJ1-3; D gene: -; CDR3 protein: ASSLSVDTSSGNTIY
V gene: TRBV10-2; clone size: few; J gene: TRBJ2-2; D gene: -; CDR3 protein: ASSAVVTGELF
V gene: TRBV21-1; clone size: many; J gene: TRBJ1-5; D gene: -; CDR3 protein: ATVGQRPLKSNQPQH
V gene: TRBV27; clone size: -; J gene: TRBJ1-2; D gene: -; CDR3 protein: ASKGGVANYGYT
V gene: TRBV5-1; clone size: -; J gene: TRBJ2-1; D gene: TRBD1; CDR3 protein: ASSFSDRSSYNEQF
V gene: TRBV9; clone size: many; J gene: TRBJ2-6; D gene: TRBD1; CDR3 protein: ASSVSTGASGANVLT
V gene: TRBV7-2; clone size: few; J gene: TRBJ1-2; D gene: TRBD1; CDR3 protein: ASSPSGWSGGGYT
V gene: TRBV29-1; clone size: -; J gene: TRBJ2-1; D gene: -; CDR3 protein: SVETRSYNEQF
V gene: TRBV7-8; clone size: -; J gene: TRBJ2-4; D gene: TRBD1; CDR3 protein: ASSLSGTGVANIQY
V gene: TRBV20-1; clone size: -; J gene: TRBJ2-7; D gene: TRBD1; CDR3 protein: SASGGQSSYEQY
V gene: TRBV30; clone size: -; J gene: TRBJ1-1; D gene: -; CDR3 protein: ALPLQGFGTEAF
V gene: TRBV18; clone size: -; J gene: TRBJ2-1; D gene: -; CDR3 protein: ASSGAHRNEQF
V gene: TRBV4-3; clone size: many; J gene: TRBJ2-1; D gene: TRBD1; CDR3 protein: ASSQGTGGRSYNEQF
V gene: TRBV3-1; clone size: few; J gene: TRBJ2-5; D gene: TRBD2; CDR3 protein: ASSQDRLAGGETQY
V gene: TRBV4-1; clone size: -; J gene: TRBJ2-7; D gene: -; CDR3 protein: ASSQVLRDEQY
V gene: TRBV24-1; clone size: few; J gene: TRBJ2-3; D gene: -; CDR3 protein: ATRPRPGISADTQY
V gene: TRBV10-3; clone size: -; J gene: TRBJ2-3; D gene: TRBD2; CDR3 protein: AISGVAGSTDTQY
V gene: TRBV10-3; clone size: -; J gene: TRBJ2-7; D gene: TRBD1; CDR3 protein: AISDRDRDPYEQY
V gene: TRBV7-2; clone size: few; J gene: TRBJ2-2; D gene: TRBD1; CDR3 protein: ASSSAGTGSGGELF
V gene: TRBV7-9; clone size: few; J gene: TRBJ2-3; D gene: -; CDR3 protein: ASSVASVTDTQY
V gene: TRBV7-8; clone size: -; J gene: TRBJ1-5; D gene: -; CDR3 protein: ASSLADPTENQPQH
V gene: TRBV28; clone size: few; J gene: TRBJ2-7; D gene: -; CDR3 protein: ASSLGQRQY
V gene: TRBV5-5; clone size: few; J gene: TRBJ2-1; D gene: TRBD1; CDR3 protein: ASSLWAGGGSEQF
V gene: TRBV27; clone size: -; J gene: TRBJ1-1; D gene: -; CDR3 protein: ASRPQGERTEAF
V gene: TRBV5-1; clone size: -; J gene: TRBJ2-1; D gene: -; CDR3 protein: ASTAAVGYNEQF
V gene: TRBV5-1; clone size: -; J gene: TRBJ2-7; D gene: -; CDR3 protein: ASSLGSRTHEQY
V gene: TRBV10-3; clone size: few; J gene: TRBJ1-1; D gene: -; CDR3 protein: AISEQGYTEAF
V gene: TRBV5-1; clone size: -; J gene: TRBJ2-7; D gene: TRBD1; CDR3 protein: ASREAGTGAGEQY
V gene: TRBV7-2; clone size: few; J gene: TRBJ2-3; D gene: TRBD1; CDR3 protein: ASSLGLTGGTDTQY
V gene: TRBV20-1; clone size: -; J gene: TRBJ1-6; D gene: -; CDR3 protein: SARDLAGSPLH